The 25 T cell receptor beta chains reported below all come from one sample, sequenced in a study of OX40 agonist ivuxolimab in advanced cancers. The protocol was immunoSEQ multiplex PCR, while the TCRdb copy is restricted to in-frame clones and leaves out a portion. The sample contains around 84,000 clones, around 94% of which appear only once. Sequencing used CD4+ or CD8+ T cells sorted from blood, obtained in a trial of the OX40 agonist ivuxolimab. Every receptor here comes from an adult with an advanced solid tumor such as melanoma, head and neck, liver or kidney cancer.

The chain recombines TRBV28 with TRBJ2-5; TRBD1 aligns across 10 bases. Germline-derived CDR1 and CDR2 are MDHEN and SYDVKM. The CDR3 covers 15 residues. J was trimmed by 5 bases and V by 6 bases; bases with no gene match: 9. CDR3 nucleotide sequence: TGTGCCAGCAGCTGGGAGACAGGGGGCGATGAGACCCAGTACTTC. It specifies CASSWETGGDETQYF. Variable domain in full (rest from reference TRBV28 and TRBJ2-5): DVKVTQSSRYLVKRTGEKVFLECVQDMDHENMFWYRQDPGLGLRLIYFSYDVKMKEKGDIPEGYSVSREKKERFSLILESASTNQTSMYLCASSWETGGDETQYFGPGTRLLVL.

The gene calls are TRBV9 and TRBJ2-2; D is uncertain. CDR3 length: 12 amino acids. Germline lookup yields CDR1 SGDLS and CDR2 YYNGEE. V was pared by 4 bases and J by 0 bases, with 1 base between. The CDR3 is CASSPNTGELFF. In DNA form, the CDR3 reads TGTGCCAGCAGCCCGAACACCGGGGAGCTGTTTTTT.

The chain recombines TRBV11-3 with TRBJ1-1, with D tentatively TRBD1 (6 bases). The CDR3 is 15 residues long. The germline CDR1 and CDR2 sequences are SGHNT and YENEEA. The germline V and J ends were trimmed by 1 base and 4 bases, with 13 bases remaining between them. The CDR3 reads CASSLAGGGPTEAFF. The DNA for the CDR3 is TGTGCCAGCAGCTTAGCAGGAGGGGGGCCCACTGAAGCTTTCTTT.

The rearrangement links TRBV11-2 to TRBJ2-7; D unresolved. CDR1 and CDR2 (germline): SGHAT, FQNNGV. The V end lost 3 bases, the J end lost 6 bases, and 6 bases lay between the germline ends. The CDR3 covers 11 residues. CDR3 coding DNA: TGTGCCAGCAGCTTCGGCAGCGAGCAGTACTTC. Protein: CASSFGSEQYF.

DNA of the CDR3: TGTGCCAGCAGTTTAGTTTCTGGGGCCAACGTCCTGACTTTC. Translating it yields CASSLVSGANVLTF. The chain joins TRBV27 to TRBJ2-6; no reliable D call. Trimming cost V 2 bases and J 1 base, with 3 bases left between them. CDR3 length equals 14 residues. Germline CDR1 reads MNHEY; CDR2 reads SMNVEV (reference sequence).

The V gene is TRBV9, the J gene TRBJ2-1, with D unclear. Looked up from germline, CDR1 is SGDLS and CDR2 is YYNGEE. V was pared by 0 bases and J by 1 base, with 5 bases between. This CDR3 has 14 residues. The CDR3 DNA reads TGTGCCAGCAGCGTAGTTGGATCCTACAATGAGCAGTTCTTC. The encoded protein is CASSVVGSYNEQFF.

The chain employs TRBV7-9 and TRBJ1-5, with D possibly matching TRBD1 (5 bases). Germline assignment: CDR1 SEHNR and CDR2 FQNEAQ (reference sequence). The CDR3 runs 13 residues. V shed 3 bases and J shed 4 bases, with 7 bases lying between them. The CDR3 loop reads CASSFSGNQPQHF. The CDR3 DNA reads as TGTGCCAGCAGCTTTTCAGGGAATCAGCCCCAGCATTTT. The entire variable domain, with the rest obtained from reference TRBV7-9 and TRBJ1-5, is as follows: DTGVSQNPRHKITKRGQNVTFRCDPISEHNRLYWYRQTLGQGPEFLTYFQNEAQLEKSRLLSDRFSAERPKGSFSTLEIQRTEQGDSAMYLCASSFSGNQPQHFGDGTRLSIL.

The chain employs TRBV29-1 and TRBJ2-3; D might be TRBD2 (7 bases). The CDR3 runs to 17 residues. CDR1 and CDR2 from the germline V gene are SQVTM and ANQGSEA. Deletions cut 2 bases from V and 4 bases from J, with 22 bases between. The DNA of the CDR3 is TGCAGCGTTGAACCCCGGTCAGGGGAGGGTATGGCAGATACGCAGTATTTT. Translating gives CSVEPRSGEGMADTQYF.

The V call is TRBV15, the J call TRBJ2-3, with TRBD2 matching 9 bases. The J segment lost 0 bases and the V segment lost 3 bases, leaving 7 bases of the junction unmatched. Germline loops: CDR1 LNHNV, CDR2 YYDKDF (reference sequence). The CDR3 is 17 amino acids. The chain's CDR3 is CATSSGFSGRSTDTQYF. CDR3 sequence (DNA): TGTGCCACCAGCAGCGGCTTTAGCGGGAGAAGCACAGATACGCAGTATTTT. Based on the CDR3 plus reference TRBV15 and TRBJ2-3, the full variable domain is DAMVIQNPRYQVTQFGKPVTLSCSQTLNHNVMYWYQQKSSQAPKLLFHYYDKDFNNEADTPDNFQSRRPNTSFCFLDIRSPGLGDTAMYLCATSSGFSGRSTDTQYFGPGTRLTVL.

J is TRBJ1-2 and V is TRBV29-1; possibly TRBD1 for D (5 bases). The CDR3 contains 18 residues. The ends were cut back, 0 bases at V and 2 bases at J, with 22 bases in the middle. The germline V gene has CDR1 SQVTM and CDR2 ANQGSEA. CDR3 coding DNA: TGCAGCGTTGAAGATAACTCCTTCGGGACTCTACTCAACTATGGCTACACCTTC. Translating gives CSVEDNSFGTLLNYGYTF.

J is TRBJ1-1 and V is TRBV5-4; 7 nucleotides align to TRBD1. Germline V gene sequence: CDR1 SGHNT, CDR2 YYREEE (reference sequence). The J segment lost 4 bases and the V segment lost 3 bases, leaving 6 bases of the junction unmatched. CDR3 length: 14 amino acids. As DNA, the CDR3 is TGTGCCAGCAGCTGGGAGGACAGGCTCACTGAAGCTTTCTTT. Residues: CASSWEDRLTEAFF.

The gene calls are TRBV27 and TRBJ1-2; D is uncertain. Germline V gives CDR1 MNHEY, CDR2 SMNVEV (reference sequence). Between the trimmed V and J ends, which lost 5 bases and 13 bases, there was a span of 23 bases. This CDR3 has 14 amino acids. CDR3 region: CASSPINSDTRSTF. The CDR3 DNA reads TGTGCCAGCAGTCCGATAAACTCCGACACGCGCAGCACCTTC.

The chain employs TRBV28 and TRBJ2-3, with D uncertain. Germline CDR1 reads MDHEN; CDR2 reads SYDVKM. V lost 7 bases and J lost 4, with 21 bases in between. The CDR3 has 16 amino acids. The CDR3 DNA sequence: TGTGCCAGCACCACCGGATGGGCACCTAGGCCAGATACGCAGTATTTT. Protein: CASTTGWAPRPDTQYF.

The V and J genes are TRBV6-5 and TRBJ2-5; 7 bases match TRBD2. CDR3 size: 14 residues. Germline V gene data show CDR1 as MNHEY and CDR2 as SVGAGI. J lost 4 bases, V lost 6 bases, and 8 bases had no gene match. The CDR3 region has the DNA TGTGCCAGCAGGGCGGGAGTATCCCCAGAGACCCAGTACTTC. It encodes CASRAGVSPETQYF.

This clone was counted once. The V gene is TRBV6-5, the J gene TRBJ2-2; TRBD2 aligns across 7 bases. Trimming took 6 bases from V and 7 from J; bases not matched to a gene: 8. Germline V gives CDR1 MNHEY, CDR2 SVGAGI. The CDR3 spans 14 residues. The CDR3 DNA reads TGTGCCAGCAGCCGGGGGGAAAGGATCGGGGAGCTGTTTTTT. Translated: CASSRGERIGELFF.

This rearrangement joins TRBV6-4 to TRBJ1-1; 8 nucleotides align to TRBD1. Germline V gene sequence: CDR1 MRHNA, CDR2 SNTAGT. The CDR3 is made up of 15 amino acids. Losses at the gene ends were 6 bases for V and 5 bases for J; bases not matched to a gene: 11. CDR3 DNA: TGTGCCAGCAGACAATACAGGGGGGGAGGAACTGAAGCTTTCTTT. It encodes CASRQYRGGGTEAFF.

The chain links TRBV6-1 to TRBJ2-1; 9 nucleotides line up with TRBD1. Per the germline V gene, CDR1 is MNHNS and CDR2 is SASEGT. The J segment lost 9 bases and the V segment lost 4 bases, leaving 4 bases of the junction unmatched. The length of the CDR3 is 13 residues. CDR3 protein: CASSGWTGAEQFF. The CDR3 DNA reads TGTGCCAGCAGTGGTTGGACAGGGGCTGAGCAGTTCTTC.

J is TRBJ1-2 and V is TRBV4-3; D remains unclear. Per the germline V gene, CDR1 is LGHNA and CDR2 is YSLEER. V lost 1 base to trimming and J lost 7 bases, with 10 bases between them. The CDR3 runs 13 residues. The CDR3 loop reads CASSQVPSGGYTF. The CDR3 DNA follows: TGCGCCAGCAGCCAAGTTCCATCGGGTGGCTACACCTTC.

V gene TRBV4-3 combines with J gene TRBJ2-7; D tentatively fits TRBD1 or TRBD2 (5 bases each). V shed 0 bases and J shed 3 bases, with 12 bases lying between them. Germline CDR1 reads LGHNA; CDR2 reads YSLEER. The CDR3 has 15 amino acids. The CDR3 DNA is TGCGCCAGCAGCCAAGATCGGGGCAGATACTACGAGCAGTACTTC. Its translation is CASSQDRGRYYEQYF.

The chain employs TRBV30 and TRBJ2-1, with 11 positions matching TRBD2. CDR3 size: 15 residues. The germline gives CDR1 GTSNPN, CDR2 SVGIG (reference sequence). The V and J ends lost 5 bases and 7 bases, in that order; junction bases with no gene match: 10. The CDR3 loop is CAWGLAGGPGNEQFF. CDR3 nucleotides: TGTGCCTGGGGCTTAGCGGGAGGGCCAGGAAATGAGCAGTTCTTC.

This clone was detected a few times. This chain uses TRBV5-6 with TRBJ2-6; tentative D call: TRBD2 (6 bases). Germline lookup yields CDR1 SGHDT and CDR2 YYEEEE. This CDR3 spans 17 amino acids. Deletions cut 0 bases from V and 0 bases from J, with 10 bases between. CDR3 coding DNA: TGTGCCAGCAGCTTGGGTAGCGGTGTCTCTGGGGCCAACGTCCTGACTTTC. This sequence encodes CASSLGSGVSGANVLTF.

The chain combines TRBV6-6 with TRBJ2-5; D is unclear. The J call may be mistaken, given a closer DNA end match to TRBJ2-7. The CDR3 runs 12 residues. Germline CDR1 reads MNHNY; CDR2 reads SVGAGI (reference sequence). The CDR3 region is CASSPQDYEQYF. The CDR3 region has the DNA TGTGCCAGCAGTCCCCAGGACTACGAGCAGTACTTC.

The chain employs TRBV5-6 and TRBJ2-1; the match to TRBD1 covers 7 bases. The germline V gene has CDR1 SGHDT and CDR2 YYEEEE. V lost 4 bases, J lost 3 bases, and 10 bases stayed unmatched. The CDR3 has 16 amino acids. CDR3 protein: CASSEGARGSYNEQFF. The CDR3, as DNA: TGTGCCAGCAGCGAGGGGGCCAGGGGCAGCTACAATGAGCAGTTCTTC. The full variable domain, completed using reference TRBV5-6 and TRBJ2-1, is DAGVTQSPTHLIKTRGQQVTLRCSPKSGHDTVSWYQQALGQGPQFIFQYYEEEERQRGNFPDRFSGHQFPNYSSELNVNALLLGDSALYLCASSEGARGSYNEQFFGPGTRLTVL.

V usage is TRBV9 and J usage is TRBJ1-6; D is undetermined. Germline V CDR1 and CDR2: SGDLS, YYNGEE. Trimming removed 0 bases at V and 10 bases at J, with 11 bases between. This CDR3 is 14 amino acids long. This chain's CDR3 is CASSVGEGGSPLHF. CDR3 DNA: TGTGCCAGCAGCGTAGGGGAAGGAGGCTCACCCCTCCACTTT. Full variable domain (remainder filled in from reference TRBV9 and TRBJ1-6): DSGVTQTPKHLITATGQRVTLRCSPRSGDLSVYWYQQSLDQGLQFLIQYYNGEERAKGNILERFSAQQFPDLHSELNLSSLELGDSALYFCASSVGEGGSPLHFGNGTRLTVT.

V is TRBV9 and J is TRBJ2-7; TRBD1 aligns across 9 bases. After removal of 3 bases from V and 3 bases from J, the junction contained 19 bases not matched to a gene. The CDR3 extends over 19 amino acids. Germline-derived CDR1 and CDR2 are SGDLS and YYNGEE. The CDR3, as DNA: TGTGCCAGCAGCGGAGAATCCCAAGGGGGGACAGGGACCTTCTACGAGCAGTACTTC. Translation gives CASSGESQGGTGTFYEQYF.